This T cell receptor beta chain came from a study of control samples from healthy donors and cancer patients. The CDR3 is 13 residues long. Germline values: CDR1 ENHRY, CDR2 SYGVKD. With 11 bases clipped from V and 5 bases from J, the junction kept 10 bases outside the gene matches. Profiling relied on immunoSEQ multiplex PCR, and the TCRdb table lists in-frame clones only, not all of them. There are about 51,000 clones in the sample; roughly nine tenths occur only once, and 1.5% to 2% lies in the top ten. The rearrangement joins TRBV10-3 to TRBJ2-7; 9 bases are a match to TRBD1. This receptor was obtained from a man aged 40-49 years with colorectal cancer. Source material: PBMCs. CDR3 coding DNA: TGTGCCGTAAGACCACAGGGGGCCGACGAGCAGTACTTC. Encoded protein: CAVRPQGADEQYF.